The present T cell receptor (beta chain) was sequenced within a study of cytomegalovirus exposure and HLA in healthy donors. Notes on the study in general: After further analysis at a later stage, 15,000 to 20,000 TCR beta sequences were associated with HLA alleles at 0.05 false discovery rate.

There are a few counts of this clone. Its target is unknown. Germline V gene lookup returns CDR1 MNHNS and CDR2 SASEGT. The V gene lost 10 bases and the J gene lost 5 bases, with 12 bases spanning the gap. The length of the CDR3 is 12 residues. A multiplex PCR was run with 60 Vbeta primers and 13 Jbeta primers. The repertoire was sequenced with immunoSEQ multiplex PCR; TCRdb's copy has only in-frame clones and lacks some. Of roughly 130,000 clones listed, 80% were seen once; the top ten hold about 2.6%. The V and J genes are TRBV6-1 and TRBJ2-1; no clear D gene. The sequenced sample consisted of PBMCs. This TCR came from a young man in good health and CMV-seronegative. CDR3 DNA: TGTGCCACCAGCCCGCGGAACAATGAGCAGTTCTTC. It translates to CATSPRNNEQFF.